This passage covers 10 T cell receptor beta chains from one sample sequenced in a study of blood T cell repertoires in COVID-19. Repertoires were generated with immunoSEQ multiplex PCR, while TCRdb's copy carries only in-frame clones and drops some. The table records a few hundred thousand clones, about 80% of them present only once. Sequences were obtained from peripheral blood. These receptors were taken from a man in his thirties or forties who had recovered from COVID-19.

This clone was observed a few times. CDR3 in DNA: TGTGCCAGCAGCCGATCGGGACACTTGAGCTCTGGGGCCAACGTCCTGACTTTC. Translated, it gives CASSRSGHLSSGANVLTF. This chain connects TRBV7-3 to TRBJ2-6; a possible D gene is TRBD1 (6 bases). V was trimmed by 5 bases and J by 0 bases, leaving 17 bases between them. This CDR3 comprises 18 residues. The germline gives CDR1 SGHTA, CDR2 FQGTGA.

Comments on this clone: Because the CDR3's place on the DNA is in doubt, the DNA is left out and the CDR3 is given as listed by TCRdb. The CDR3 protein is CASTSTPWAGGADEQFF. The rearrangement uses TRBV21-1 and TRBJ2-1; the DNA was not compared with TRBD2, the D call given in the table. TRBV21-1 is an annotated pseudogene. The CDR3 spans 17 residues, counting both ends.

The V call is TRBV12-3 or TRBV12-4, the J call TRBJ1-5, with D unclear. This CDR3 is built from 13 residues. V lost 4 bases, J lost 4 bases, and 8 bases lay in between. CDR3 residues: CASSSDWNQPQHF. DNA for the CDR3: TGTGCCAGCAGTTCGGACTGGAATCAGCCCCAGCATTTT.

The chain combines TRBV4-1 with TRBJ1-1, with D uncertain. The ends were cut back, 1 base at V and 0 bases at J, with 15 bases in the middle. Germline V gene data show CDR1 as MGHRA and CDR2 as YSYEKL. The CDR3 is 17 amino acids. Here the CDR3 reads CASSQGAHPRMNTEAFF. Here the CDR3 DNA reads TGCGCCAGCAGCCAAGGTGCGCACCCGAGGATGAACACTGAAGCTTTCTTT.

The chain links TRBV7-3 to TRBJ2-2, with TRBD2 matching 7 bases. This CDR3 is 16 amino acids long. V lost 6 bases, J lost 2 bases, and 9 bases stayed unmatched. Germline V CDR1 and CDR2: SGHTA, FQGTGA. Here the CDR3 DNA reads TGTGCCAGCAGTTCTAGGCGGGGGATAAACACCGGGGAGCTGTTTTTT. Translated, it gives CASSSRRGINTGELFF.

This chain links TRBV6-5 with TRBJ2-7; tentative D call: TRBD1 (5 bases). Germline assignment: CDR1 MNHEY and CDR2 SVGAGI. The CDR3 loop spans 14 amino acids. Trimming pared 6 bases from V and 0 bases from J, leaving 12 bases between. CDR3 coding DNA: TGTGCCAGCAGACCCACAGGTCTCTCCTACGAGCAGTACGTC. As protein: CASRPTGLSYEQYV.

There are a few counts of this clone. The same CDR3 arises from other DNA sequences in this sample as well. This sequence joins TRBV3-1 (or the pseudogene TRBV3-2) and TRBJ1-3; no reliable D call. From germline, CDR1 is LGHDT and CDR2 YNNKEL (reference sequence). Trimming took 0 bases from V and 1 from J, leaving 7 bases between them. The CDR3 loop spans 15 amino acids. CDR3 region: CASSQDPGSGNTIYF. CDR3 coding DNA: TGTGCCAGCAGCCAAGATCCGGGTTCTGGAAACACCATATATTTT.

Here the CDR3 DNA reads TGTGCCATCACGACAGGGCTAACTGGGGCCAACGTCCTGACTTTC. Translation gives CAITTGLTGANVLTF. The V call is TRBV6-5, the J call TRBJ2-6; 7 bases map to TRBD1. The CDR3 runs to 15 residues. Per the germline V gene, CDR1 is MNHEY and CDR2 is SVGAGI. Trimming took 10 bases from V and 2 from J; bases not matched to a gene: 8.

The CDR3 bases are TGTGCCAGCAGTTTATTTCGTGGAGGCGTGACCTTC. Translated, it gives CASSLFRGGVTF. The rearrangement links TRBV28 to TRBJ1-2; D remains ambiguous. V was clipped by 1 base and J by 14 bases, with 14 bases between them. There are 12 residues in the CDR3. The germline V gene encodes CDR1 MDHEN and CDR2 SYDVKM.

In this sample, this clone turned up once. The CDR3 DNA reads TGCGCCAGCAGCCAAGTTGAGAGGGCAGAGACCCAGTACTTC. The encoded protein is CASSQVERAETQYF. The chain employs TRBV4-1 and TRBJ2-5; the D gene is possibly TRBD2 (5 bases). V lost 1 base and J 4 bases, leaving 10 bases between the germline ends. This CDR3 is 14 amino acids long. Germline assignment: CDR1 MGHRA and CDR2 YSYEKL.